The clone carrying this TCR beta chain was counted ten times or more. This specimen belongs to a study of T cells in Graves' hyperthyroidism and ophthalmopathy. On the basis of clinical symptoms, serum thyroxine and TRAb, thyroid ultrasound and orbital computed tomography, diagnoses were made. The source material, RNA transcripts, was used to amplify TCR beta CDR3 regions. The HTBI set primed first-round TCR CDR3 RT-PCR. TCRdb redid the calling of the multiplex PCR reads with MiXCR, one entry per CDR3 protein. The sample includes about 180,000 distinct CDR3 sequences, over 15% seen only once; the top ten take roughly 30%. CDR3 length: 12 residues. The germline V gene encodes CDR1 SGHVS and CDR2 FQNEAQ. V was trimmed by 3 bases and J by 3 bases, leaving 3 bases between them.

The V and J genes are TRBV7-8 and TRBJ1-3; D unclear. The sample taken for sequencing was blood. This clonotype originated in a woman between 45 and 65 years old with Graves' hyperthyroidism. The CDR3 region is CASSFNGNTIYF. The DNA for the CDR3 is TGTGCCAGCAGCTTTAATGGAAACACCATATATTTT.